The 5 T cell receptor beta chains below come from one sample, sequenced in a study of blood T cell repertoires in COVID-19. Only in-frame clones appear in the TCRdb table, and some are missing; sequencing was by immunoSEQ multiplex PCR. The table records some 220,000 clones, approximately 85% of them present only once. The sequencing sample was made of peripheral blood. The origin of the receptors is a man aged 45-65 years who had recovered from COVID-19.

This clone came up a few times. The V and J genes are TRBV7-6 and TRBJ2-2, with D uncertain. The CDR3 runs 15 residues. From germline, CDR1 is SGHVS and CDR2 FNYEAQ. V dropped 1 base and J dropped 5 bases, with 11 bases sitting between them. This CDR3 is CASSLEVTRTGELFF. In DNA form, the CDR3 reads TGTGCCAGCAGCTTAGAAGTGACACGGACCGGGGAGCTGTTTTTT. The whole variable domain, filled in from reference TRBV7-6 and TRBJ2-2, reads GAGVSQSPRYKVTKRGQDVALRCDPISGHVSLYWYRQALGQGPEFLTYFNYEAQQDKSGLPNDRFSAERPEGSISTLTIQRTEQRDSAMYRCASSLEVTRTGELFFGEGSRLTVL.

The chain joins TRBV30 to TRBJ1-6; no clear D. CDR3 length equals 14 residues. CDR1 GTSNPN and CDR2 SVGIG come from the germline V gene (reference sequence). The germline V and J ends were trimmed by 4 bases and 4 bases, with 11 bases remaining between them. CDR3 protein: CAWTFKSYNSPLHF. In nucleotides, the CDR3 is TGTGCCTGGACCTTTAAATCTTATAATTCACCCCTCCACTTT.

The chain is built from TRBV19 and TRBJ1-2; 7 positions agree with TRBD1. V gave up 1 base and J gave up 4 bases; unmatched junction bases: 15. The CDR3 is 18 amino acids. Germline CDR1 and CDR2: LNHDA and SQIVND (reference sequence). The CDR3 is CASSIGFGTELWGYGYTF. CDR3 sequence (DNA): TGTGCCAGTAGTATAGGCTTTGGGACAGAATTATGGGGCTATGGCTACACCTTC.

This clone occurred once. Germline and junction disagree at one end, which may indicate a read error. This chain uses TRBV3-1 (or the pseudogene TRBV3-2) with TRBJ2-5; TRBD2 aligns across 9 bases. Germline assignment: CDR1 LGHDT and CDR2 YNNKEL (reference sequence). CDR3 length: 15 amino acids. The CDR3 loop reads CASSQEVAGAPKVHF. DNA for the CDR3: TGTGCCAGCAGCCAAGAGGTAGCGGGAGCCCCCAAAGTCCACTTC.

The rearrangement joins TRBV2 to TRBJ2-4, with D tentatively TRBD1 (5 bases). The germline V and J ends were trimmed by 5 bases and 1 base, with 12 bases remaining between them. The length of the CDR3 is 15 residues. CDR1 is SNHLY, CDR2 FYNNEI, per germline. The CDR3 here is CASSTRVAAKNIQYF. DNA of the CDR3: TGTGCCAGCAGTACCAGGGTCGCGGCCAAAAACATTCAGTACTTC.